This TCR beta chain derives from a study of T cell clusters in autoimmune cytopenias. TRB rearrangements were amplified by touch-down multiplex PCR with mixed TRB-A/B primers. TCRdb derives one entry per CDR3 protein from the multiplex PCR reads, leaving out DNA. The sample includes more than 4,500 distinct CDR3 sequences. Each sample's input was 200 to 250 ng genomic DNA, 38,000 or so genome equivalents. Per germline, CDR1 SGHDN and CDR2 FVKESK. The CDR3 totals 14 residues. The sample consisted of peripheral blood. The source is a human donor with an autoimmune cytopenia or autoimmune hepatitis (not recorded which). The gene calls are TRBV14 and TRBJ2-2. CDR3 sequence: CASSHTRRTGELFF. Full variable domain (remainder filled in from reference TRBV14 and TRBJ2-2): EAGVTQFPSHSVIEKGQTVTLRCDPISGHDNLYWYRRVMGKEIKFLLHFVKESKQDESGMPNNRFLAERTGGTYSTLKVQPAELEDSGVYFCASSHTRRTGELFFGEGSRLTVL.